Listed here is a single T cell receptor beta chain. No antigen is known for it. The entry originates in a study of cytomegalovirus exposure and HLA in healthy donors. Study-wide context: Some 87 million unique TCRs from HLA-typed donors were held in an early release of data.

Germline lookup yields CDR1 SGHNT and CDR2 YYREEE (reference sequence). V lost 4 bases to trimming and J lost 1 base; unmatched junction nucleotides: 3. This CDR3 is built from 15 residues. It was healthy bone marrow donors who served as donors. PCR involved 60 Vbeta and 13 Jbeta primers. Produced via immunoSEQ multiplex PCR; TCRdb's table is partial and in-frame only. The sample records over 55,000 clones, about 86% being singletons. Study-wide results and limits: Researchers reported in a later analysis that a missense DCLRE1C variant was tied to TCR beta V- and J-gene trimming. The listing of 150 or so TCR beta chains classed them as cytomegalovirus-associated.

Sample: PBMCs. The J gene is TRBJ2-3, the V gene TRBV5-4, with 10 nucleotides matching TRBD2. The receptor was isolated from a man in his forties in good health and CMV-seronegative. For the CDR3, the DNA is TGTGCCAGCAGCACGCTAGCGGGGGGCACAGATACGCAGTATTTT. Translated: CASSTLAGGTDTQYF.